This T cell receptor beta chain was sequenced during a study of control samples from healthy donors and cancer patients. The CDR3 consists of 18 residues. The ends were cut back, 1 base at V and 7 bases at J, with 20 bases in the middle. Germline V gene lookup returns CDR1 LNHNV and CDR2 YYDKDF (reference sequence). This table comes from immunoSEQ multiplex PCR, and its TCRdb copy is limited to in-frame clones, with some not included. The data hold about 99,000 clones, with around 89% observed a single time. Sequencing was performed on PBMCs. This chain uses TRBV15 with TRBJ1-6; D unresolved. The sequence was obtained from a man between 60 and 75 years old with lung cancer. The CDR3 protein is CATSRGTDPILENSPLHF. CDR3 bases: TGTGCCACCAGCAGAGGGACGGATCCCATCTTGGAGAATTCACCCCTCCACTTT.